This T cell receptor (beta chain) came from a study of shared clonotypes between healthy human individuals (TCRdb year 2020). About the investigation overall: The cohort included a few men and a couple of women between 18 and 49 years of age. For each donor, CD4 naive and CD4 memory were each run on three plates, CD8 naive on two plates, and CD8 memory on one plate. Blood TCR repertoires of roughly five healthy adults were deeply sequenced to estimate repertoire size and the extent of clonotype sharing between individuals. To increase sequencing depth and limit assay-specific biases, TCR repertoire library preparation and sequencing were carried out by different laboratories using diverse techniques. Leukapheresis yielded between about 0.94 and 9.5 billion PBMCs per donor. The full study reports these points: The small number of donors limited the genetic and exposure-history diversity represented. Rarefaction of sorted-subset datasets indicated incomplete sequencing despite the large sequencing depth. Naive subsets generally had larger estimated clonotype richness than memory subsets did. Compared with non-shared clonotypes, the clonotypes found in all four sorted-subset donors had higher generation probabilities. Around 5% of naive CD4, 3.5% of naive CD8, approximately 2.2% of memory CD4, and 0.4% of memory CD8 clonotypes were shared across a handful of donors. Based on pairwise subsampling, the degree of clonotype sharing among donors was expected to be affected by sequencing depth. Sampling was restricted to blood, and TCR repertoires in tissues likely differ from the TCR repertoires found in blood.

CD8 naive samples consisted of CD45RO-negative cells that were positively selected for CCR7, yielding a CD45RA+CCR7+ population without TemRA cells. Healthy HIV-negative adults with no recently reported acute infections or vaccinations were included as donors. Only Caucasian adults living in Nashville, Tennessee, USA were represented among the donors. Blood was collected by leukapheresis, and PBMCs were isolated by Ficoll-Histopaque density gradient centrifugation and then cryopreserved in liquid nitrogen vapor phase. Analytical flow cytometry was used to check the purity and quantity of every magnetically sorted T cell population. Each sorted fraction had its genomic DNA isolated and then quantified by UV absorbance on a Nanodrop 2000c. Relative to germline, V is 8 bases shorter and J is 8 bases shorter, with 16 bases between their ends. Inclusive of the bounding cysteine and phenylalanine, the CDR3 is 13 residues long. The CDR3 DNA has 39 bases and is translated from base 1. Taken from the germline V gene, the CDR1 and CDR2 loops are SGHTA and FQGTGA.

Using the deep immunoSEQ assay, TCR CDR3 regions were amplified from genomic DNA by multiplex PCR. Extracted genomic DNA from each cell subset was spread evenly across all wells of several immunoSEQ 96-well plates, with each plate serving as a replicate. For sorted subsets, around 200 ng genomic DNA, equal to approximately 30,000 T cell genomes, was loaded into each replicate PCR. Purified libraries were quantified with a Qubit 3.0 fluorometer, sized on a Bioanalyzer 2100, and re-quantified with the KAPA Library Quantification kit. Every immunoSEQ 96-well plate was sequenced on a separate single-read 150-cycle Illumina NextSeq 550 flow cell. In the paper's pipeline: Because only junctional sequences without quality scores were contained in the immunoSEQ output, filtering matching that applied to full-length reads could not be performed. To assign V/J genes and CDR3, sequences were annotated against IMGT germline references using PyIR, a Python wrapper for IgBLAST v1.9. Any read was removed if the V/J assignment was weak (E-value above 1e-6), the CDR3 was missing, or the read contained stop codons, out-of-frame junctions, or ambiguous translated residues. V3J clonotypes were defined by identical inferred V gene, J gene, and CDR3 amino acid sequence. Percentage overlap between repertoires was calculated by dividing the number of shared unique clonotypes by the size of the smaller repertoire. Three approaches were used to assess repertoire richness: RTK rarefaction, the Chao1 estimator, and Recon v2.1 estimates of unobserved clonotypes. Generation probabilities for all TCRbeta clonotypes obtained by the gDNA method from a handful of donors were computed using OLGA. TCRdb took over this immuneACCESS table, retaining in-frame rearrangements with V and J assigned. Such tables are incomplete; in checked studies, under half of the missing clones stem from an unresolved V gene, and the remainder is unexplained. The D gene and trimming were derived from the DNA, and the V and J assignments and clone size from that table. The table for this sample lists about 2.1 million clones; 93% of them were counted only once. The ten largest clonotypes hold less than 2% of the sample.

Concerning this clone: Its antigen specificity is not known. No base-level quality is on record; no much larger clone is a single base apart.

The receptor was isolated from a man aged 18 to 30 in good health. Some clones in this sample may be carry-over from other donors' samples. The chain is made from TRBV7-3 and TRBJ2-4, with no confidently assigned D gene. Source material: naive CD8+ T cells from PBMCs. Explained via the paper, the cell subset or site label denotes: CD45RA+CCR7+. CDR3 protein: CASPGVARDIQYF. In nucleotides, the sequence is TGTGCCAGCCCTGGCGTGGCCCGGGACATTCAGTACTTC. The full variable domain, completed from the reference TRBV7-3 and TRBJ2-4 proteins outside the CDR3, reads GAGVSQTPSNKVTEKGKYVELRCDPISGHTALYWYRQSLGQGPEFLIYFQGTGAADDSGLPNDRFFAVRPEGSVSTLKIQRTERGDSAVYLCASPGVARDIQYFGAGTRLSVL.